Below, 11 T cell receptor beta chains from the same sample are listed, as sequenced in a study of T cell responses to AZD1222 COVID-19 vaccine. Some clones are missing from TCRdb's copy, which holds only in-frame ones; the method was immunoSEQ multiplex PCR. The sample records 100,000 to 150,000 clones, 70% to 90% being singletons. Source: peripheral blood, taken on day 0 of AZD1222 vaccination. The receptors shown here come from an adult in good health.

The gene calls are TRBV12-5 and TRBJ1-1; perhaps TRBD1 as D (5 bases). Germline CDR1 and CDR2: LGHNT and FRNRAP. The V and J ends lost 5 bases and 5 bases respectively, with 12 bases between them. This CDR3 is 13 amino acids long. CDR3 sequence: CASGLIWGTEAFF. The CDR3 DNA reads TGTGCTAGTGGTCTAATCTGGGGGACTGAAGCTTTCTTT.

The chain uses TRBV7-3 and TRBJ1-1; tentative D call: TRBD1 (5 bases). From germline, CDR1 is SGHTA and CDR2 FQGTGA. V was cut by 5 bases and J by 2 bases, with 9 bases left in between. This CDR3 spans 13 amino acids. CDR3 residues: CASSTTDNTEAFF. CDR3 nucleotides: TGTGCCAGCAGCACGACAGATAACACTGAAGCTTTCTTT.

CDR3 in amino acids: CASSLGGDYNEQFF. The CDR3 nucleotides are TGTGCCAGCAGTTTAGGGGGCGACTACAATGAGCAGTTCTTC. The V gene is TRBV6-2 or TRBV6-3, the J gene TRBJ2-1, with 7 bases lining up with TRBD1. Germline CDR1 and CDR2: MNHEY and SVGEGT. The CDR3 is 14 amino acids. J gave up 3 bases and V 4 bases, and 3 bases lay outside the gene matches.

The chain combines TRBV6-5 with TRBJ2-7; D tentatively fits TRBD1 or TRBD2 (5 bases each). This CDR3 has 15 amino acids. V lost 6 bases and J 0 bases, leaving 15 bases between the germline ends. The germline V gene has CDR1 MNHEY and CDR2 SVGAGI. CDR3 nucleotides: TGTGCCAGCAGATTCCGGGACGGTCGCTCCTACGAGCAGTACTTC. Translated, it gives CASRFRDGRSYEQYF.

The chain carries TRBV11-3 and TRBJ2-7, with D perhaps matching TRBD2 (5 bases). The CDR3 extends over 13 amino acids. V dropped 6 bases and J dropped 3 bases, with 12 bases sitting between them. From germline, CDR1 is SGHNT and CDR2 YENEEA. CDR3 DNA sequence: TGTGCCAGCAGTAAGAGTAGCGACTACGAGCAGTACTTC. Its protein is CASSKSSDYEQYF.

The chain has TRBV27 and TRBJ1-1, with D possibly matching TRBD1 (5 bases). V lost 5 bases, J lost 4 bases, and 11 bases lay in between. Germline loops: CDR1 MNHEY, CDR2 SMNVEV (reference sequence). This CDR3 comprises 13 residues. The CDR3 spells CASSEQGRTEAFF. For the CDR3, the DNA is TGTGCCAGCAGTGAGCAGGGCCGCACTGAAGCTTTCTTT.

This chain links TRBV11-2 with TRBJ2-5; TRBD2 matches 9 bases. CDR1 and CDR2 from the germline V gene are SGHAT and FQNNGV. The CDR3 has 17 amino acids. V shed 5 bases and J 1 base; nucleotides not matched to a gene: 11. CDR3 in DNA: TGTGCCAGCAGCCCGGGTGGTAGCGGGAGCGTCCAAGAGACCCAGTACTTC. Encoded protein: CASSPGGSGSVQETQYF. Complete variable domain (other parts from reference TRBV11-2 and TRBJ2-5): EAGVAQSPRYKIIEKRQSVAFWCNPISGHATLYWYQQILGQGPKLLIQFQNNGVVDDSQLPKDRFSAERLKGVDSTLKIQPAKLEDSAVYLCASSPGGSGSVQETQYFGPGTRLLVL.

The V call is TRBV27, the J call TRBJ1-1; D unclear. V lost 0 bases and J 1 base, leaving 3 bases between the germline ends. From germline, CDR1 is MNHEY and CDR2 SMNVEV (reference sequence). The CDR3 is 13 amino acids. The CDR3 nucleotides are TGTGCCAGCAGTTTATCTACGAACACTGAAGCTTTCTTT. Amino acids: CASSLSTNTEAFF.

The rearrangement links TRBV25-1 to TRBJ1-3; TRBD1 might be the D (5 bases). V shed 4 bases and J shed 7 bases, with 14 bases lying between them. Germline values: CDR1 MGHDK, CDR2 SYGVNS. CDR3 length: 14 residues. CDR3 sequence: CASSVRQSFNTIYF. The DNA for the CDR3 is TGTGCCAGCAGTGTCAGACAGTCCTTCAACACCATATATTTT.

V usage is TRBV12-5 and J usage is TRBJ1-1, with TRBD1 matching over 8 bases. This CDR3 region has 17 residues. Per the germline V gene, CDR1 is LGHNT and CDR2 is FRNRAP. The V segment lost 3 bases and the J segment 5 bases; nucleotides outside the gene matches: 14. Here the CDR3 reads CASGLTSTDRVVTEAFF. The CDR3 DNA reads TGTGCTAGTGGTTTAACCTCTACGGACAGGGTGGTAACTGAAGCTTTCTTT.

The chain carries TRBV6-5 and TRBJ1-1; D unclear. The V and J ends lost 8 bases and 1 base respectively, with 8 bases between them. Germline assignment: CDR1 MNHEY and CDR2 SVGAGI. The CDR3 has 12 amino acids. The CDR3 DNA sequence: TGTGCCAGCGGGTCAGGGAACACTGAAGCTTTCTTT. Translation: CASGSGNTEAFF.